A single sample gave rise to the 25 T cell receptor beta chains below, sequenced in a study of blood T cell repertoires in COVID-19. Assay used: immunoSEQ multiplex PCR; TCRdb lists only in-frame clones, some missing. Among approximately 340,000 clones listed, about nine tenths were seen once. Sequenced: PBMCs or T cells enriched from blood (not recorded which). The origin of the receptors is a woman in her forties who had been exposed to COVID-19.

The chain has TRBV15 and TRBJ1-3; weak D call: TRBD1 (5 bases). V was pared by 0 bases and J by 0 bases, with 12 bases between. Germline lookup yields CDR1 LNHNV and CDR2 YYDKDF (reference sequence). The CDR3 covers 17 residues. CDR3 protein: CATSRDLAGPSGNTIYF. The CDR3 DNA reads TGTGCCACCAGCAGAGATCTGGCAGGGCCCTCTGGAAACACCATATATTTT.

V usage is TRBV5-6 and J usage is TRBJ1-2; 7 positions match TRBD1. The germline V gene has CDR1 SGHDT and CDR2 YYEEEE. V lost 1 base and J lost 6; bases outside the gene matches: 6. The length of the CDR3 is 14 residues. In DNA form, the CDR3 reads TGTGCCAGCAGCTTGACCACAGGGGTAAATGGCTACACCTTC. Amino acid sequence: CASSLTTGVNGYTF.

CDR3 sequence reads: CAANQGSTEAFF. In DNA form, the CDR3 reads TGTGCCGCGAACCAGGGGAGTACTGAAGCTTTCTTT. The V gene is TRBV30, the J gene TRBJ1-1, with a possible D match to TRBD1 (6 bases). V dropped 8 bases and J dropped 5 bases, with 15 bases sitting between them. CDR1 is GTSNPN, CDR2 SVGIG, per germline (reference sequence). The CDR3 loop spans 12 amino acids. The variable domain in full, completed from reference TRBV30 and TRBJ1-1, reads SQTIHQWPATLVQPVGSPLSLECTVEGTSNPNLYWYRQAAGRGLQLLFYSVGIGQISSEVPQNLSASRPQDRQFILSSKKLLLSDSGFYLCAANQGSTEAFFGQGTRLTVV.

This clone was seen once. At one end the junction does not follow the germline gene, possibly because of a read error. The rearrangement uses TRBV27 and TRBJ1-5, with D perhaps matching TRBD1 (6 bases). Per germline, CDR1 MNHEY and CDR2 SMNVEV (reference sequence). This CDR3 region has 15 residues. CDR3 DNA: TGTGCCTGCAGGGACAAGGACGTTAGCAATCAGCCCCAGCATTTT. It codes for CACRDKDVSNQPQHF.

The chain joins TRBV7-2 to TRBJ2-3, with a possible D match to TRBD1 (5 bases). CDR3 length equals 15 residues. The ends were cut back, 3 bases at V and 0 bases at J, with 10 bases in the middle. Germline V lookup: CDR1 SGHTA, CDR2 FQGNSA. The CDR3 sequence is CASSFYQGSTDTQYF. The DNA of the CDR3 is TGTGCCAGCAGCTTTTATCAGGGAAGCACAGATACGCAGTATTTT.

J is TRBJ1-1 and V is TRBV7-8; no reliable D call. This CDR3 has 15 residues. The germline gives CDR1 SGHVS, CDR2 FQNEAQ. The V and J ends lost 2 bases and 0 bases respectively, with 10 bases between them. CDR3: CASSLSQGVNTEAFF. As DNA, the CDR3 is TGTGCCAGCAGCTTAAGCCAAGGAGTGAACACTGAAGCTTTCTTT.

The chain is built from TRBV5-6 and TRBJ2-7; no reliable D call. This CDR3 spans 14 amino acids. Trimming took 0 bases from V and 3 from J, leaving 10 bases between them. Germline CDR1 is SGHDT and CDR2 is YYEEEE. CDR3 in amino acids: CASSLDTLFYEQYF. As DNA, the CDR3 is TGTGCCAGCAGCTTGGACACGTTATTCTACGAGCAGTACTTC.

The chain employs TRBV21-1 and TRBJ1-6; TRBD1 reflects the table's D call only, with no check against the DNA. TRBV21-1 is tagged as a pseudogene. CDR3 length equals 15 residues. CDR3 in DNA: TGTGCCAGCACCCGACAGGGAATACGGAATTCACCCCTCCACTTT. Protein: CASTRQGIRNSPLHF.

The chain carries TRBV18 and TRBJ2-1, with 10 bases lining up with TRBD2. This CDR3 spans 16 amino acids. V shed 3 bases and J 6 bases; nucleotides not matched to a gene: 8. Germline CDR1 is KGHSH and CDR2 is LQKENI. The CDR3 sequence: CASSPQVLAGANEQFF. As DNA, the CDR3 is TGTGCCAGCTCACCTCAGGTGCTAGCGGGAGCCAATGAGCAGTTCTTC. The entire variable domain, with the rest obtained from reference TRBV18 and TRBJ2-1, is as follows: NAGVMQNPRHLVRRRGQEARLRCSPMKGHSHVYWYRQLPEEGLKFMVYLQKENIIDESGMPKERFSAEFPKEGPSILRIQQVVRGDSAAYFCASSPQVLAGANEQFFGPGTRLTVL.

The rearrangement joins TRBV9 to TRBJ1-2; D call uncertain. The CDR3 loop spans 17 amino acids. V lost 0 bases and J 2 bases, leaving 17 bases between the germline ends. Germline CDR1 SGDLS, CDR2 YYNGEE. The CDR3 region is CASSVERGRSGNYGYTF. Here the CDR3 DNA reads TGTGCCAGCAGCGTAGAGAGAGGGAGGAGTGGGAACTATGGCTACACCTTC.

This clone was recorded only once. The chain carries TRBV9 and TRBJ2-3, with no clear D. This CDR3 is built from 16 residues. Germline CDR1 is SGDLS and CDR2 is YYNGEE. Trimming cost V 2 bases and J 0 bases, with 13 bases left between them. CDR3 coding DNA: TGTGCCAGCAGCGTTTCTAGGCTACCAAGCACAGATACGCAGTATTTT. Translated: CASSVSRLPSTDTQYF.

The chain recombines TRBV5-1 with TRBJ1-2; D not resolved. The germline V gene has CDR1 SGHRS and CDR2 YFSETQ. This CDR3 spans 14 amino acids. V was shortened by 3 bases and J by 8 bases, with 17 bases between the two germline ends. The CDR3 DNA follows: TGCGCCAGCAGCTCCGGTCTGGGAGTCGGGGGCTACACCTTC. Protein sequence: CASSSGLGVGGYTF.

V usage is TRBV19 and J usage is TRBJ1-1; TRBD1 might be the D (6 bases). Between the trimmed V and J ends, which lost 5 bases and 1 base, there was a span of 17 bases. This CDR3 has 16 amino acids. Germline V CDR1 and CDR2: LNHDA, SQIVND (reference sequence). CDR3 protein: CASSEFQGQTNTEAFF. CDR3 nucleotides: TGTGCCAGTAGTGAGTTTCAAGGACAGACGAACACTGAAGCTTTCTTT.

This clone was seen just once. The genes are TRBV10-1 and TRBJ1-2; TRBD1 matches 7 bases. Per the germline V gene, CDR1 is WNHNN and CDR2 is SYGVQD (reference sequence). CDR3 length equals 13 residues. The trim removed 2 bases at V and 5 bases at J, leaving 2 bases unmatched. The CDR3 region has the DNA TGCGCCAGCAGTGAGCACAGGGGTTATGGCTACACCTTC. This codes for CASSEHRGYGYTF.

For the CDR3, the DNA is TGCAGTGCTAGTTTTTCGACCCAGGTTACGGGCTACACCTTC. It translates to CSASFSTQVTGYTF. The chain has TRBV20-1 and TRBJ1-2; D uncertain. Germline V gene sequence: CDR1 DFQATT, CDR2 SNEGSKA (reference sequence). This CDR3 spans 14 amino acids. V was cut by 3 bases and J by 8 bases, with 19 bases left in between.

The rearrangement links TRBV7-9 to TRBJ1-1; D is perhaps TRBD1 (5 bases). V shed 5 bases and J shed 6 bases, with 16 bases lying between them. The CDR3 consists of 14 residues. Germline V lookup: CDR1 SEHNR, CDR2 FQNEAQ (reference sequence). The CDR3 loop reads CASSPGRGTSEAFF. The DNA for the CDR3 is TGTGCCAGCAGCCCGGGGCGGGGGACCTCTGAAGCTTTCTTT.

This clone was detected once. The chain uses TRBV6-1 and TRBJ2-7; D is ambiguous. Trimming removed 2 bases at V and 6 bases at J, with 11 bases between. Germline CDR1 and CDR2: MNHNS and SASEGT. The CDR3 is made up of 13 amino acids. This CDR3 reads CASSELVTSEQYF. The CDR3 DNA reads TGTGCCAGCAGTGAATTAGTTACCTCCGAGCAGTACTTC.

The chain has TRBV19 and TRBJ1-2; no reliable D call. CDR3 length: 14 residues. With 0 bases removed from V and 4 bases from J, the gap between germline ends came to 9 bases. From germline, CDR1 is LNHDA and CDR2 SQIVND (reference sequence). CDR3 protein: CASSIDNRGYGYTF. CDR3 DNA: TGTGCCAGTAGTATAGATAATCGGGGCTATGGCTACACCTTC.

The CDR3 DNA follows: TGTGCCAGCAGCCATGTAGGGGTTGGTACGCAGTATTTT. Translated, it gives CASSHVGVGTQYF. The rearrangement uses TRBV14 and TRBJ2-3; a possible D gene is TRBD1 (5 bases). The V end was cut by 3 bases, the J end by 8 bases, with 12 bases between. Germline-derived CDR1 and CDR2 are SGHDN and FVKESK. The CDR3 has 13 residues.

This clone was observed once. The rearrangement links TRBV12-5 to TRBJ2-1; 7 nucleotides line up with TRBD1. The V segment lost 6 bases and the J segment 9 bases; nucleotides outside the gene matches: 2. The CDR3 has 11 amino acids. Germline CDR1 is LGHNT and CDR2 is FRNRAP. The CDR3 loop reads CASGGDSEQFF. The CDR3, as DNA: TGTGCTAGTGGGGGGGACAGTGAGCAGTTCTTC.

The gene calls are TRBV27 and TRBJ2-7; D might be TRBD2 (7 bases). Between the trimmed V and J ends, which lost 7 bases and 6 bases, there was a span of 19 bases. This CDR3 is built from 14 residues. Germline-derived CDR1 and CDR2 are MNHEY and SMNVEV (reference sequence). CDR3 nucleotides: TGTGCCAGCACCCCCGGGGGGCGGGAAGGCGAGCAGTACTTC. This codes for CASTPGGREGEQYF.

CDR3 in amino acids: CASSVRTSDTGELFF. The CDR3 DNA reads TGTGCCAGCAGCGTGCGGACTAGCGACACCGGGGAGCTGTTTTTT. The chain links TRBV9 to TRBJ2-2, with 9 bases lining up with TRBD2. The germline CDR1 and CDR2 sequences are SGDLS and YYNGEE. With 2 bases clipped from V and 3 bases from J, the junction kept 2 bases outside the gene matches. The CDR3 is 15 residues long.

This CDR3 is CASSILPGQGHGYTF. The CDR3 DNA is TGTGCCAGTAGTATCCTTCCGGGACAGGGGCATGGCTACACCTTC. This chain connects TRBV19 to TRBJ1-2; TRBD1 aligns across 10 bases. The germline CDR1 and CDR2 sequences are LNHDA and SQIVND (reference sequence). The CDR3 spans 15 residues. Unmatched junction bases numbered 7, after V lost 3 bases and J lost 6 bases.

The chain has TRBV19 and TRBJ2-5; 8 bases align to TRBD2. The CDR3 is 16 residues long. In germline, CDR1 is LNHDA, CDR2 SQIVND (reference sequence). Trimming took 7 bases from V and 1 from J; bases not matched to a gene: 11. CDR3 sequence reads: CASKRGGTAAQETQYF. As DNA, the CDR3 is TGTGCCAGTAAACGGGGGGGCACTGCTGCCCAAGAGACCCAGTACTTC.

This chain connects TRBV5-1 to TRBJ2-1; the D gene is possibly TRBD1 (5 bases). Trimming removed 0 bases from V and 3 bases from J, with 7 bases in between. The germline V gene has CDR1 SGHRS and CDR2 YFSETQ. The CDR3 loop spans 14 amino acids. The CDR3 spells CASSLGGIYNEQFF. In nucleotides, the CDR3 is TGCGCCAGCAGCTTGGGGGGCATCTACAATGAGCAGTTCTTC.